Listed here are 26 T cell receptor beta chains from one sample, sequenced in a study of OX40 agonist ivuxolimab in advanced cancers. This table comes from immunoSEQ multiplex PCR, and its TCRdb copy is limited to in-frame clones, with some not included. The repertoire holds around 76,000 clones, more than 85% seen once, with about 8% in the top ten. This material consisted of CD4+ or CD8+ T cells sorted from blood, taken in a trial of the OX40 agonist ivuxolimab. These receptors came from an adult with an advanced solid tumor such as melanoma, head and neck, liver or kidney cancer.

The rearrangement uses TRBV5-1 and TRBJ2-5; 7 bases line up with TRBD2. The V and J ends lost 3 bases and 2 bases, in that order; junction bases with no gene match: 1. CDR1 and CDR2 from the germline V gene are SGHRS and YFSETQ. The length of the CDR3 is 13 residues. The CDR3 region is CASSWGGQETQYF. The CDR3 region has the DNA TGCGCCAGCAGCTGGGGGGGACAAGAGACCCAGTACTTC.

V gene TRBV7-3 combines with J gene TRBJ2-2; 9 bases agree with TRBD1. CDR3 size: 16 residues. Germline-derived CDR1 and CDR2 are SGHTA and FQGTGA. J was trimmed by 8 bases and V by 2 bases; bases with no gene match: 9. CDR3 nucleotides: TGTGCCAGCAGCTTACTAAACAGGGGGCGCGGTGGGGAGCTGTTTTTT. Its translation is CASSLLNRGRGGELFF.

J is TRBJ2-1 and V is TRBV20-1; D remains unclear. V was cut by 3 bases and J by 7 bases, with 7 bases left in between. Per germline, CDR1 DFQATT and CDR2 SNEGSKA (reference sequence). CDR3 length: 11 residues. The CDR3 DNA follows: TGCAGTGCTAGTCCCAGTAATGAGCAGTTCTTC. Residues: CSASPSNEQFF.

The J gene is TRBJ1-1, the V gene TRBV19; D might be TRBD1 (5 bases). Trimming removed 6 bases at V and 2 bases at J, with 13 bases between. This CDR3 has 14 amino acids. Germline V CDR1 and CDR2: LNHDA, SQIVND (reference sequence). CDR3 nucleotide sequence: TGTGCCAGTAGATGGGAACAGGCAAACACTGAAGCTTTCTTT. This encodes CASRWEQANTEAFF.

The V and J genes are TRBV28 and TRBJ2-7, with D perhaps TRBD1 (6 bases). The ends were cut back, 7 bases at V and 2 bases at J, with 9 bases in the middle. Germline loops: CDR1 MDHEN, CDR2 SYDVKM. CDR3 length equals 12 residues. The CDR3 DNA sequence: TGTGCCAGCAAAACAGGGACCTACGAGCAGTACTTC. Encoded protein: CASKTGTYEQYF. Combining the CDR3 with reference TRBV28 and TRBJ2-7 gives the whole variable domain DVKVTQSSRYLVKRTGEKVFLECVQDMDHENMFWYRQDPGLGLRLIYFSYDVKMKEKGDIPEGYSVSREKKERFSLILESASTNQTSMYLCASKTGTYEQYFGPGTRLTVT.

The genes are TRBV7-2 and TRBJ2-1; 8 positions match TRBD1. Per the germline V gene, CDR1 is SGHTA and CDR2 is FQGNSA. This CDR3 has 15 residues. Losses at the gene ends were 4 bases for V and 3 bases for J; bases not matched to a gene: 5. CDR3 sequence (DNA): TGTGCCAGCAGCTCGCGACAGGGGTACTACAATGAGCAGTTCTTC. Its protein product is CASSSRQGYYNEQFF.

The CDR3: CASSPYLGGTGELFF. CDR3 DNA: TGTGCCAGCAGCCCCTACTTGGGGGGGACCGGGGAGCTGTTTTTT. The chain is built from TRBV7-9 and TRBJ2-2, with TRBD2 matching over 7 bases. Germline V CDR1 and CDR2: SEHNR, FQNEAQ (reference sequence). The CDR3 is 15 residues long. J gave up 5 bases and V 5 bases, and 8 bases lay outside the gene matches.

J is TRBJ1-1 and V is TRBV18; TRBD1 matches 7 bases. Germline CDR1 is KGHSH and CDR2 is LQKENI. V shed 2 bases and J 4 bases; nucleotides not matched to a gene: 13. This CDR3 comprises 17 residues. CDR3 sequence reads: CASSPTAGGMVSTEAFF. CDR3 DNA: TGTGCCAGCTCACCAACGGCAGGGGGAATGGTTAGCACTGAAGCTTTCTTT.

The V call is TRBV29-1, the J call TRBJ1-1, with no clear D. Per the germline V gene, CDR1 is SQVTM and CDR2 is ANQGSEA. The CDR3 runs to 12 residues. The germline V and J ends were trimmed by 4 bases and 1 base, with 7 bases remaining between them. In DNA, the CDR3 is TGCAGCGTTGGGCGAGGGAACACTGAAGCTTTCTTT. Its translation: CSVGRGNTEAFF.

This chain connects TRBV12-2 to TRBJ2-2; the listed D gene, TRBD1, was not tested against the DNA. TRBV12-2 is marked as a pseudogene. The CDR3 has 17 residues. CDR3 coding DNA: TGTGCAAGTCGTTTCACCGGGACAGGGGGTCTTTCCGGGGAGCTGTTTTTT. As protein: CASRFTGTGGLSGELFF.

J is TRBJ2-5 and V is TRBV2; 7 positions agree with TRBD1. Germline loops: CDR1 SNHLY, CDR2 FYNNEI. There are 15 residues in the CDR3. With 4 bases clipped from V and 0 bases from J, the junction kept 5 bases outside the gene matches. The CDR3 loop reads CASSAFGTDQETQYF. The CDR3 DNA reads TGTGCCAGCAGTGCTTTTGGGACAGACCAAGAGACCCAGTACTTC. The full variable domain, its missing parts supplied by reference TRBV2 and TRBJ2-5, is EPEVTQTPSHQVTQMGQEVILRCVPISNHLYFYWYRQILGQKVEFLVSFYNNEISEKSEIFDDQFSVERPDGSNFTLKIRSTKLEDSAMYFCASSAFGTDQETQYFGPGTRLLVL.

The chain uses TRBV5-4 and TRBJ2-2, with 15 bases identical to TRBD2. The CDR3 is made up of 15 amino acids. Germline assignment: CDR1 SGHNT and CDR2 YYREEE (reference sequence). Unmatched junction bases numbered 3, after V lost 4 bases and J lost 8 bases. This chain's CDR3 is CASSPGTSGRGELFF. CDR3 DNA: TGTGCCAGCAGCCCTGGGACTAGCGGGAGGGGGGAGCTGTTTTTT.

DNA of the CDR3: TGTGCCAGCAGCTTGATTAGCGGGGGGGCCACCGGGGAGCTGTTTTTT. Translated: CASSLISGGATGELFF. The chain has TRBV5-6 and TRBJ2-2, with 11 bases lining up with TRBD2. With 1 base clipped from V and 4 bases from J, the junction kept 3 bases outside the gene matches. The CDR3 totals 16 residues. Per the germline V gene, CDR1 is SGHDT and CDR2 is YYEEEE.

This chain connects TRBV2 to TRBJ2-5; no firm D call. Germline-derived CDR1 and CDR2 are SNHLY and FYNNEI. CDR3 length: 11 residues. V was pared by 5 bases and J by 5 bases, with 6 bases between. CDR3 in amino acids: CASSITETQYF. The CDR3 bases are TGTGCCAGCAGTATAACGGAGACCCAGTACTTC.

The rearrangement links TRBV2 to TRBJ1-5, with D unresolved. The V end lost 1 base, the J end lost 6 bases, and 10 bases lay between the germline ends. This CDR3 has 14 amino acids. Germline V lookup: CDR1 SNHLY, CDR2 FYNNEI. The CDR3: CASSEGAIGQPQHF. Written as DNA, the CDR3 is TGTGCCAGCAGTGAAGGGGCTATAGGTCAGCCCCAGCATTTT.

V usage is TRBV7-9 and J usage is TRBJ1-2; D is possibly TRBD1 (6 bases). Germline CDR1 reads SEHNR; CDR2 reads FQNEAQ (reference sequence). This CDR3 region has 17 residues. Trimming pared 2 bases from V and 4 bases from J, leaving 20 bases between. In DNA, the CDR3 is TGTGCCAGCAGCTTATGGGGCGGGGGGCTTACAGGCTATGGCTACACCTTC. Translation gives CASSLWGGGLTGYGYTF.

The V gene is TRBV9, the J gene TRBJ2-3; no clear D. CDR1 is SGDLS and CDR2 is YYNGEE in the germline V gene. V was shortened by 3 bases and J by 2 bases, with 13 bases between the two germline ends. The CDR3 extends over 15 amino acids. The CDR3 spells CASSADGWDTDTQYF. CDR3 nucleotides: TGTGCCAGCAGCGCCGACGGGTGGGACACAGATACGCAGTATTTT.

The chain links TRBV5-8 to TRBJ1-5; 8 nucleotides agree with TRBD1. CDR1 is SGHTS and CDR2 is YDEGEE in the germline V gene. The ends lost 4 bases at V and 6 bases at J; junction bases unmatched: 12. This CDR3 has 16 amino acids. CDR3 residues: CASSIMTGENRQPQHF. The DNA of the CDR3 is TGTGCCAGCAGCATAATGACAGGGGAAAATCGTCAGCCCCAGCATTTT.

V usage is TRBV27 and J usage is TRBJ2-6; D ambiguous. This CDR3 spans 18 amino acids. Germline V gene sequence: CDR1 MNHEY, CDR2 SMNVEV (reference sequence). Trimming stripped 5 bases from V and 5 bases from J, with 22 bases between. The CDR3 bases are TGTGCCAGCAGTATGTTAGTCTGGCTACAAAGTCGGGCCAACGTCCTGACTTTC. This encodes CASSMLVWLQSRANVLTF. Using reference TRBV27 and TRBJ2-6 for the parts outside the CDR3, the full variable domain is EAQVTQNPRYLITVTGKKLTVTCSQNMNHEYMSWYRQDPGLGLRQIYYSMNVEVTDKGDVPEGYKVSRKEKRNFPLILESPSPNQTSLYFCASSMLVWLQSRANVLTFGAGSRLTVL.

This chain uses TRBV21-1 with TRBJ2-7. TRBV21-1 is flagged as a pseudogene. The CDR3 is 18 residues long. CDR3 in amino acids: CASSKVVRQEIPSYEQYF. In nucleotides, the CDR3 is TGTGCCAGCAGCAAAGTTGTAAGGCAAGAAATCCCCTCCTACGAGCAGTACTTC.

This clone was observed many times. The chain links TRBV4-1 to TRBJ2-7; D unclear. The V end was cut by 1 base, the J end by 5 bases, with 9 bases between. Germline loops: CDR1 MGHRA, CDR2 YSYEKL. The CDR3 runs 13 residues. The CDR3 DNA is TGCGCCAGCAGCCAAGTGGCGCAGAACGAGCAGTACTTC. Its translation is CASSQVAQNEQYF.

This clone appeared a single time. This chain connects TRBV2 to TRBJ2-2; D gene ambiguous. Germline CDR1 and CDR2: SNHLY and FYNNEI. The germline V and J ends were trimmed by 3 bases and 4 bases, with 9 bases remaining between them. The CDR3 runs 14 residues. CDR3 loop: CASSDGSATGELFF. The CDR3 DNA reads TGTGCCAGCAGTGACGGGTCGGCCACCGGGGAGCTGTTTTTT.

The V and J genes are TRBV19 and TRBJ2-2; 9 nucleotides match TRBD2. This CDR3 has 16 residues. Germline CDR1 is LNHDA and CDR2 is SQIVND (reference sequence). The V segment lost 4 bases and the J segment 1 base; nucleotides outside the gene matches: 4. The chain's CDR3 is CASSTGTSRNTGELFF. The DNA for the CDR3 is TGTGCCAGTAGTACAGGGACTAGCCGGAACACCGGGGAGCTGTTTTTT.

This clone was detected only a few times. The gene calls are TRBV19 and TRBJ2-1, with 7 bases matching TRBD1. Unmatched junction bases numbered 7, after V lost 5 bases and J lost 9 bases. Germline V gives CDR1 LNHDA, CDR2 SQIVND (reference sequence). The CDR3 is 13 residues long. The CDR3 loop reads CASSPNRGSEQFF. CDR3 nucleotide sequence: TGTGCCAGTAGTCCCAACAGGGGCTCTGAGCAGTTCTTC.

This chain joins TRBV30 and TRBJ1-1, with D maybe TRBD1 (5 bases). Looked up from germline, CDR1 is GTSNPN and CDR2 is SVGIG (reference sequence). The CDR3 covers 15 residues. Trimming shortened V by 0 bases and J by 1 base, and 12 bases separated the two germline ends. The CDR3 bases are TGTGCCTGGAGTGTATTGGGCAGGGAGAACACTGAAGCTTTCTTT. Residues: CAWSVLGRENTEAFF. Supplemented by reference TRBV30 and TRBJ1-1, the full variable domain reads SQTIHQWPATLVQPVGSPLSLECTVEGTSNPNLYWYRQAAGRGLQLLFYSVGIGQISSEVPQNLSASRPQDRQFILSSKKLLLSDSGFYLCAWSVLGRENTEAFFGQGTRLTVV.

The V gene is TRBV11-1, the J gene TRBJ1-1; D ambiguous. V lost 3 bases, J lost 1 base, and 0 bases lay in between. CDR1 is SGHAT and CDR2 is FQDESV in the germline V gene (reference sequence). The CDR3 runs to 11 residues. DNA for the CDR3: TGTGCCAGCAGCTTGAACACTGAAGCTTTCTTT. Translated: CASSLNTEAFF.